This is a list of T cell receptor beta chains from one sample in a study of cytomegalovirus exposure and HLA in healthy donors. Some clones are missing from TCRdb's copy, which holds only in-frame ones; the method was immunoSEQ multiplex PCR. The sample lists some 130,000 clones, around 63% seen once, with over 1.5% in the top ten. The sample comprised PBMCs. Receptors originate from a human donor in good health. CDR3s include the opening cysteine and the closing phenylalanine or tryptophan. D genes are given only for firm matches. Rows give clone size only sometimes, using once, few, many, or a class for an expanded clone.

J: TRBJ1-1
size: once
V: TRBV9
D: -
DNA: TGTGCCAGCAGCTATGGACATTTGAACACTGAAGCTTTCTTT
CDR3: CASSYGHLNTEAFF

J: TRBJ1-2
size: few
V: TRBV28
D: -
DNA: TGTGCCAGCAGTGACACACCGGATGGCTACACCTTC
CDR3: CASSDTPDGYTF

J: TRBJ2-7
size: -
V: TRBV7-3
D: -
DNA: TGTGCCAGCAGCCTAAATCCGGGTCCAGACTACGAGCAGTACTTC
CDR3: CASSLNPGPDYEQYF

J: TRBJ2-3
size: -
V: TRBV7-8
D: TRBD1
DNA: TGTGCCAGCAGCCTGGGGACAGGGGGCATGGATACGCAGTATTTT
CDR3: CASSLGTGGMDTQYF

J: TRBJ2-1
size: -
V: TRBV11-2
D: TRBD1
DNA: TGTGCCAGCAGCCGGACAGGGTGGGGAGGCAGTGAGCAGTTCTTC
CDR3: CASSRTGWGGSEQFF

J: TRBJ2-1
size: -
V: TRBV28
D: TRBD2
DNA: TGTGCCAGCAGTTCCCCCCGGACTAGCGGGGGGGCCTACAATGAGCAGTTCTTC
CDR3: CASSSPRTSGGAYNEQFF

J: TRBJ2-7
size: -
V: TRBV28
D: -
DNA: TGTGCCACCCCGACAGGAATGGTACCGCACTACGAGCAGTACTTC
CDR3: CATPTGMVPHYEQYF

J: TRBJ2-7
size: -
V: TRBV5-6
D: TRBD1
DNA: TGTGCCAGCAGAACTGGACAGGGGCCCTACGAGCAGTACTTC
CDR3: CASRTGQGPYEQYF

J: TRBJ2-3
size: few
V: TRBV19
D: -
DNA: TGTGCCAGTAGCATCGGGGGACGAAGCACAGATACGCAGTATTTT
CDR3: CASSIGGRSTDTQYF

J: TRBJ2-7
size: -
V: TRBV18
D: TRBD1
DNA: TGTGCCAGCTCACCACCGGGGACAGGGGCCTACGAGCAGTACTTC
CDR3: CASSPPGTGAYEQYF

J: TRBJ1-1
size: -
V: TRBV7-3
D: -
DNA: TGTGCCAGCAGCCCCCAGCCGGGGAGCCCTGAAGCTTTCTTT
CDR3: CASSPQPGSPEAFF

J: TRBJ2-1
size: -
V: TRBV9
D: TRBD2
DNA: TGTGCCAGCAGCTCGCCCAAAGGGCGGGAGATCGCGAACAATGAGCAGTTCTTC
CDR3: CASSSPKGREIANNEQFF

J: TRBJ2-3
size: -
V: TRBV9
D: -
DNA: TGTGCCAGCAGCCCACGGCGGGTCTTGTTGGATACGCAGTATTTT
CDR3: CASSPRRVLLDTQYF

J: TRBJ1-2
size: few
V: TRBV29-1
D: -
DNA: TGCAGCGCTGATCGGGGGGGCTACACCTTC
CDR3: CSADRGGYTF

J: TRBJ2-3
size: -
V: TRBV9
D: TRBD2
DNA: TGTGCCAGCAGCGTAGGTGTCCTAGCGGGAGGACCCACCACTAGCACAGATACGCAGTATTTT
CDR3: CASSVGVLAGGPTTSTDTQYF

J: TRBJ2-7
size: few
V: TRBV29-1
D: TRBD1
DNA: TGCAGCGTTGAGGCACAGGGGGTCTACGAGCAGTACTTC
CDR3: CSVEAQGVYEQYF

J: TRBJ1-1
size: -
V: TRBV5-1
D: -
DNA: TGCGCCAGCAGCCCCTCTTTCGGGGAAGTGAGAGCTGAAGCTTTCTTT
CDR3: CASSPSFGEVRAEAFF

J: TRBJ2-7
size: -
V: TRBV7-9
D: -
DNA: TGTGCCAGCAGCTCAAGCGGGTTAAGCTCCTACGAGCAGTACTTC
CDR3: CASSSSGLSSYEQYF

J: TRBJ2-7
size: -
V: TRBV5-5
D: -
DNA: TGTGCCAGCAGCCCGGTTGGGGGCTATAAAACCTACGAGCAGTACTTC
CDR3: CASSPVGGYKTYEQYF

J: TRBJ2-2
size: few
V: TRBV5-1
D: -
DNA: TGCGCCAGCAGCTTACAAGCGAACACCGGGGAGCTGTTTTTT
CDR3: CASSLQANTGELFF

J: TRBJ2-3
size: -
V: TRBV28
D: TRBD1
DNA: TGTGCCAGCAGCTTAGCCGGGGACAGGGAAAAGGGTACGCAGTATTTT
CDR3: CASSLAGDREKGTQYF

J: TRBJ2-7
size: -
V: TRBV6-5
D: TRBD1
DNA: TGTGCCAGCAGACCCGGGACAGGGGGGACGTACGAGCAGTACTTC
CDR3: CASRPGTGGTYEQYF

J: TRBJ2-3
size: -
V: TRBV10-3
D: TRBD2
DNA: TGTGCCATCAGTGCGGAGCGGGAGGATGGCACAGATACGCAGTATTTT
CDR3: CAISAEREDGTDTQYF

J: TRBJ2-2
size: -
V: TRBV19
D: TRBD1
DNA: TGTGCCAGTATTTCCGGGACAGTTAACACCGGGGAGCTGTTTTTT
CDR3: CASISGTVNTGELFF

J: TRBJ2-5
size: once
V: TRBV4-1
D: -
DNA: TGCGCCAGCAGCCAAACCCGGGGGTCCGGAGAGACCCAGTACTTC
CDR3: CASSQTRGSGETQYF

J: TRBJ2-1
size: -
V: TRBV11-2
D: -
DNA: TGTGCCAGCAGCTTAGCCGCGGGACTCTTCAATGAGCAGTTCTTC
CDR3: CASSLAAGLFNEQFF

J: TRBJ1-6
size: -
V: TRBV18
D: -
DNA: TGTGCCAGCTCACCAAGCGAACAGGGTTCACCCCTCCACTTT
CDR3: CASSPSEQGSPLHF

J: TRBJ2-5
size: -
V: TRBV7-9
D: TRBD2
DNA: TGTGCCAGCAGCTTTTCCGGGACTAACCAAGAGACCCAGTACTTC
CDR3: CASSFSGTNQETQYF

J: TRBJ1-2
size: -
V: TRBV19
D: TRBD1
DNA: TGTGCCAGTAGTGGACAGGCGACGCATCCGTATGGCTACACCTTC
CDR3: CASSGQATHPYGYTF

J: TRBJ2-1
size: -
V: TRBV10-1
D: -
DNA: TGCGCCAGCAGTGAAGGGGTAATCTACAATGAGCAGTTCTTC
CDR3: CASSEGVIYNEQFF

J: TRBJ2-7
size: -
V: TRBV18
D: -
DNA: TGTGCCGGCTCGTCGGGACTTGCCGAGCAGTACTTC
CDR3: CAGSSGLAEQYF

J: TRBJ2-7
size: -
V: TRBV9
D: TRBD1
DNA: TGTGCCAGCAGCGTAGGGGTGACAGGGACCGAGCAGTACTTC
CDR3: CASSVGVTGTEQYF

J: TRBJ2-1
size: -
V: TRBV2
D: TRBD2
DNA: TGTGCCAGCAGCGCTGGACTAGCGGGATTTAGTGAGCAGTTCTTC
CDR3: CASSAGLAGFSEQFF

J: TRBJ1-2
size: few
V: TRBV7-2
D: TRBD1
DNA: TGTGCCAGCAGCTTAGTTCGGATGGACAGGGGGGTTGACTATGGCTACACCTTC
CDR3: CASSLVRMDRGVDYGYTF

J: TRBJ2-6
size: -
V: TRBV5-4
D: TRBD2
DNA: TGTGCCAGCAGCCCGGGGACTAGCGGGAGGGCCACTGGGGCCAACGTCCTGACTTTC
CDR3: CASSPGTSGRATGANVLTF

J: TRBJ2-7
size: few
V: TRBV18
D: -
DNA: TGTGCCAGCTCACTCGGGATGACCTACGAGCAGTACTTC
CDR3: CASSLGMTYEQYF

J: TRBJ2-2
size: -
V: TRBV9
D: -
DNA: TGTGCCAGCAGCGTAGCGAGCACCGGGGAGCTGTTTTTT
CDR3: CASSVASTGELFF

J: TRBJ2-1
size: -
V: TRBV12-2
D: -
DNA: TGTGCAAGTCACCCCGGGACTAGCGGAAGCTCCTACAATGAGCAGTTCTTC
CDR3: CASHPGTSGSSYNEQFF

J: TRBJ2-3
size: -
V: TRBV5-1
D: -
DNA: TGCGCCAGCAGAGGGGGGGGCACAGATACGCAGTATTTT
CDR3: CASRGGGTDTQYF

J: TRBJ2-6
size: few
V: TRBV5-6
D: -
DNA: TGTGCCAGCAGCTCCTACCACAGGGCGTCTGGGGCCAACGTCCTGACTTTC
CDR3: CASSSYHRASGANVLTF

J: TRBJ2-1
size: once
V: TRBV20-1
D: -
DNA: TGCAGTGCGGAGGGTTACAATGAGCAGTTCTTC
CDR3: CSAEGYNEQFF

J: TRBJ2-7
size: -
V: TRBV27
D: TRBD2
DNA: TGTGCCAGCAGTTTCGTGCGGGGGGCCTACGAGCAGTACTTC
CDR3: CASSFVRGAYEQYF